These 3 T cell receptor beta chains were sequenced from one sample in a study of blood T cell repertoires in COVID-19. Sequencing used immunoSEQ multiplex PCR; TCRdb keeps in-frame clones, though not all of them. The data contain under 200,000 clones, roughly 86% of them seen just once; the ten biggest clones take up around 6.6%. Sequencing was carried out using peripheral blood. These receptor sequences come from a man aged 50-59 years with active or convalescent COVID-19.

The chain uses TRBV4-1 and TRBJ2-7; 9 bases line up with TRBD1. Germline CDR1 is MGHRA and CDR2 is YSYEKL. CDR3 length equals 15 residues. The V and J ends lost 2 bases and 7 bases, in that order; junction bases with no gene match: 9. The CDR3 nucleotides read TGCGCCAGCAGCCAACCCGGACAGGGGTACAAGGAGCAGTACTTC. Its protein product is CASSQPGQGYKEQYF.

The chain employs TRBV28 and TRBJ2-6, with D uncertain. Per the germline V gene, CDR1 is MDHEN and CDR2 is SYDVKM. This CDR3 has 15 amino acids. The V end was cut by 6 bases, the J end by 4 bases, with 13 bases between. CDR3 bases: TGTGCCAGCAGCACCGGTCTCCCGGGGGCCAACGTCCTGACTTTC. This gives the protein CASSTGLPGANVLTF.

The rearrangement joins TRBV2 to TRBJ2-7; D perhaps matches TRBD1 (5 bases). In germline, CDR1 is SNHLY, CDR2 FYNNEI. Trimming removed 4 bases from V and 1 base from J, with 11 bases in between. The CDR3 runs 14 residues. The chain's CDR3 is CASSGQGGSYEQYF. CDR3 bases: TGTGCCAGCAGTGGTCAGGGCGGTTCCTACGAGCAGTACTTC.